The 10 T cell receptor beta chains below come from one sample, sequenced in a study of T cells in Graves' hyperthyroidism and ophthalmopathy. TCR beta CDR3 region amplification was performed from RNA transcripts. TCR CDR3 regions were first amplified by RT-PCR with HTBI primers. TCRdb itself ran the multiplex PCR reads through MiXCR, one entry per CDR3 protein. Of around 570,000 distinct CDR3 sequences in the sample, less than 20% are singletons; the top ten hold roughly 47%. Material: blood. The receptors were gathered from a man aged 40-49 years with Graves' ophthalmopathy.

J is TRBJ2-3 and V is TRBV6-2 or TRBV6-3; TRBD2 is a possible D gene (6 bases). Germline assignment: CDR1 MNHEY and CDR2 SVGEGT. The CDR3 consists of 17 residues. The V end was cut by 7 bases, the J end by 5 bases, with 25 bases between. The CDR3 here is CASTSLGWDFPQDTQYF. CDR3 nucleotides: TGTGCCAGCACCTCCTTGGGGTGGGACTTCCCACAAGATACGCAGTATTTT.

The chain uses TRBV20-1 and TRBJ2-3, with no clear D. CDR3 length: 14 residues. V gave up 2 bases and J gave up 2 bases, with 11 bases separating them. Per germline, CDR1 DFQATT and CDR2 SNEGSKA (reference sequence). CDR3 region: CSARSLFNTDTQYF. CDR3 DNA sequence: TGCAGTGCTAGATCGCTCTTTAACACAGATACGCAGTATTTT.

In this sample, this clonotype turned up many times. The J gene is TRBJ2-2, the V gene TRBV7-8; D gene uncertain. V dropped 5 bases and J dropped 6 bases, with 10 bases sitting between them. CDR1 and CDR2 from the germline V gene are SGHVS and FQNEAQ. This CDR3 spans 13 amino acids. CDR3 region: CASSRSRAGELFF. In DNA form, the CDR3 reads TGTGCCAGCAGCAGATCAAGGGCCGGGGAGCTGTTTTTT. The full variable domain, its missing parts supplied by reference TRBV7-8 and TRBJ2-2, is GAGVSQSPRYKVAKRGQDVALRCDPISGHVSLFWYQQALGQGPEFLTYFQNEAQLDKSGLPSDRFFAERPEGSVSTLKIQRTQQEDSAVYLCASSRSRAGELFFGEGSRLTVL.

This chain uses TRBV29-1 with TRBJ1-3; D gene unclear. CDR1 and CDR2 (germline): SQVTM, ANQGSEA. With 4 bases removed from V and 4 bases from J, the gap between germline ends came to 11 bases. The CDR3 sequence is 13 residues long. CDR3 sequence (DNA): TGCAGCGTTGCCGGAAGGTTCGGAAACACCATATATTTT. Translating it yields CSVAGRFGNTIYF.

The rearrangement joins TRBV9 to TRBJ1-2; 8 bases are a match to TRBD1. Germline trimming cut 3 bases from V and 0 bases from J; bases unmatched to any gene: 7. Germline loops: CDR1 SGDLS, CDR2 YYNGEE. The CDR3 runs to 16 residues. The CDR3 bases are TGTGCCAGCAGCGGAGGACAGGGCACCGCTAACTATGGCTACACCTTC. Amino acids: CASSGGQGTANYGYTF.

This clonotype was seen more than once but under ten times. This sequence joins TRBV30 and TRBJ1-3; D unclear. The CDR3 sequence is 13 residues long. CDR1 is GTSNPN, CDR2 SVGIG, per germline (reference sequence). Trimming removed 2 bases at V and 2 bases at J, with 7 bases between. The CDR3 nucleotides read TGTGCCTGGAGTTCCCTTCCTGGAAACACCATATATTTT. Amino acids: CAWSSLPGNTIYF.

This sequence joins TRBV10-3 and TRBJ2-2; possibly TRBD2 for D (6 bases). The CDR3 extends over 15 amino acids. Between the trimmed V and J ends, which lost 7 bases and 5 bases, there was a span of 17 bases. Germline V gene sequence: CDR1 ENHRY, CDR2 SYGVKD. CDR3 in amino acids: CAIKRDGRGTGELFF. The CDR3 DNA sequence: TGTGCCATCAAACGGGACGGGAGAGGGACCGGGGAGCTGTTTTTT.

This clonotype was seen a handful of times. V usage is TRBV12-5 and J usage is TRBJ2-7; tentatively, D is TRBD2 (7 bases). CDR1 and CDR2 (germline): LGHNT, FRNRAP. Trimming left V 5 bases short and J 6 bases short, with 23 bases between. This CDR3 has 16 residues. As DNA, the CDR3 is TGTGCTAGTGGTATGCCTGGGGGGGGGGCAGGGCGCGAGCAGTACTTC. Its protein is CASGMPGGGAGREQYF. The full variable domain, rest sourced from reference TRBV12-5 and TRBJ2-7, is DARVTQTPRHKVTEMGQEVTMRCQPILGHNTVFWYRQTMMQGLELLAYFRNRAPLDDSGMPKDRFSAEMPDATLATLKIQPSEPRDSAVYFCASGMPGGGAGREQYFGPGTRLTVT.

The sample holds one count of this clonotype. The V call is TRBV19, the J call TRBJ1-5; weak D call: TRBD1 (5 bases). The CDR3 runs 14 residues. Trimming removed 7 bases at V and 5 bases at J, with 15 bases between. In germline, CDR1 is LNHDA, CDR2 SQIVND (reference sequence). The CDR3 bases are TGTGCCAGTAAAAAGTGGGGACCAGATCAGCCCCAGCATTTT. It yields the protein CASKKWGPDQPQHF.

This sequence joins TRBV4-2 and TRBJ2-1, with 7 bases matching TRBD2. The CDR3 length is 18 residues. The germline V gene encodes CDR1 LGHNA and CDR2 YNFKEQ. The J segment lost 0 bases and the V segment lost 0 bases, leaving 8 bases of the junction unmatched. The CDR3 DNA follows: TGTGCCAGCAGCCAAGATATAGGAGCGGGAAGCTCCTACAATGAGCAGTTCTTC. Translating it yields CASSQDIGAGSSYNEQFF.